Below, 19 T cell receptor beta chains from the same sample are listed, as sequenced in a study of T cell responses to AZD1222 COVID-19 vaccine. The assay was immunoSEQ multiplex PCR, and TCRdb's table has in-frame clones only and misses some. The sample contains around 100,000 clones, 88% of which appear only once. The sequenced sample was peripheral blood, obtained on day 0 of AZD1222 vaccination. These receptors came from an adult in good health.

V and J are TRBV7-3 and TRBJ2-1, with D perhaps TRBD1 (5 bases). V gave up 1 base and J gave up 1 base, with 11 bases separating them. Germline V CDR1 and CDR2: SGHTA, FQGTGA. CDR3 length: 16 residues. The CDR3 bases are TGTGCCAGCAGCTTAATCGCAGGGCCATCCTACAATGAGCAGTTCTTC. This encodes CASSLIAGPSYNEQFF.

This chain joins TRBV4-2 and TRBJ1-2; tentatively, D is TRBD1 (6 bases). The CDR3 length is 17 residues. Trimming took off 2 bases at V and 6 bases at J, with 22 bases between the two ends. Per germline, CDR1 LGHNA and CDR2 YNFKEQ. The DNA for the CDR3 is TGTGCCAGCAGCCAACTTGGGACACAGGGCGGGACGGATGGCTACACCTTC. Its protein product is CASSQLGTQGGTDGYTF.

This chain connects TRBV24-1 to TRBJ2-2; D unresolved. This CDR3 has 15 amino acids. Trimming left V 3 bases short and J 0 bases short, with 7 bases between. Per germline, CDR1 KGHDR and CDR2 SFDVKD. The chain's CDR3 is CATSDTGSNTGELFF. CDR3 coding DNA: TGTGCCACCAGTGATACCGGTTCGAACACCGGGGAGCTGTTTTTT.

A single count supports this clone. This chain links TRBV18 with TRBJ2-1; no definite D call. Trimming took off 1 base at V and 7 bases at J, with 17 bases between the two ends. The CDR3 runs to 16 residues. Germline-derived CDR1 and CDR2 are KGHSH and LQKENI. The CDR3 here is CASSPQGRIAWNEQFF. The CDR3 DNA is TGTGCCAGCTCACCACAGGGAAGGATCGCATGGAATGAGCAGTTCTTC.

The chain has TRBV28 and TRBJ1-2; TRBD1 might be the D (5 bases). The CDR3 extends over 13 amino acids. Germline V gives CDR1 MDHEN, CDR2 SYDVKM. V lost 8 bases and J lost 8, with 18 bases in between. The CDR3 DNA is TGTGCCAGCGTTACCCAGGGAAAAAAGGGCTACACCTTC. Amino acids: CASVTQGKKGYTF.

Turning to this clone: One end of the junction fails to match germline, which may point to a read error. The chain is built from TRBV23-1 and TRBJ1-1, with D uncertain. TRBV23-1 is treated as an ORF (open reading frame) with a function not yet certain. The CDR3 spans 10 residues. The CDR3: CASSQSRRPF. In DNA, the CDR3 is TGCGCCAGCAGTCAATCCCGGAGGCCTTTT.

This rearrangement joins TRBV9 to TRBJ1-2; possible D gene TRBD1, 6 bases. V lost 4 bases and J 4 bases, leaving 11 bases between the germline ends. CDR1 is SGDLS and CDR2 is YYNGEE in the germline V gene. The CDR3 sequence is 13 residues long. CDR3 DNA: TGTGCCAGCAGCCTAGGGGGGTCCTATGGCTACACCTTC. This codes for CASSLGGSYGYTF. Full variable domain (rest looked up from reference TRBV9 and TRBJ1-2): DSGVTQTPKHLITATGQRVTLRCSPRSGDLSVYWYQQSLDQGLQFLIQYYNGEERAKGNILERFSAQQFPDLHSELNLSSLELGDSALYFCASSLGGSYGYTFGSGTRLTVV.

The genes are TRBV7-2 and TRBJ2-6; D is unclear. V was trimmed by 2 bases and J by 2 bases, leaving 4 bases between them. The CDR3 contains 14 residues. Per the germline V gene, CDR1 is SGHTA and CDR2 is FQGNSA. The CDR3 here is CASSLYTGANVLTF. The CDR3 region has the DNA TGTGCCAGCAGCTTATATACTGGGGCCAACGTCCTGACTTTC.

The chain employs TRBV28 and TRBJ1-2, with 7 bases matching TRBD1. Looked up from germline, CDR1 is MDHEN and CDR2 is SYDVKM. Trimming took 9 bases from V and 4 from J; bases not matched to a gene: 8. The CDR3 loop spans 13 amino acids. The CDR3 DNA reads TGTGCCAGAGTCTTAGGGACAGCCTATGGCTACACCTTC. As protein: CARVLGTAYGYTF.

The chain joins TRBV12-3 or TRBV12-4 to TRBJ1-5; the D gene is possibly TRBD1 (5 bases). The CDR3 is 13 residues long. The V end lost 6 bases, the J end lost 3 bases, and 9 bases lay between the germline ends. The CDR3 coding sequence is TGTGCCAGCAGCCAGGGCATCAATCAGCCCCAGCATTTT. Protein sequence: CASSQGINQPQHF.

The chain has TRBV7-3 and TRBJ2-5; 8 nucleotides match TRBD1. V lost 5 bases and J lost 2; bases outside the gene matches: 10. Per germline, CDR1 SGHTA and CDR2 FQGTGA. The CDR3 has 16 residues. CDR3 residues: CASSPEAWTGQETQYF. CDR3 DNA: TGTGCCAGCAGCCCGGAAGCGTGGACAGGGCAAGAGACCCAGTACTTC. The whole variable domain, filled in from reference TRBV7-3 and TRBJ2-5, reads GAGVSQTPSNKVTEKGKYVELRCDPISGHTALYWYRQSLGQGPEFLIYFQGTGAADDSGLPNDRFFAVRPEGSVSTLKIQRTERGDSAVYLCASSPEAWTGQETQYFGPGTRLLVL.

The V gene is TRBV27, the J gene TRBJ2-7; 7 nucleotides match TRBD1. The V segment lost 1 base and the J segment 3 bases; nucleotides outside the gene matches: 3. Germline V gives CDR1 MNHEY, CDR2 SMNVEV (reference sequence). The CDR3 has 14 residues. The DNA for the CDR3 is TGTGCCAGCAGTTTATGGACAGGATACTACGAGCAGTACTTC. Translated: CASSLWTGYYEQYF.

The chain couples TRBV19 to TRBJ2-3; TRBD1 matches at 7 bases. The J segment lost 5 bases and the V segment lost 6 bases, leaving 11 bases of the junction unmatched. Germline V gene sequence: CDR1 LNHDA, CDR2 SQIVND (reference sequence). CDR3 size: 15 residues. CDR3 sequence: CASRVQGLAGDTQYF. The CDR3 bases are TGTGCCAGTAGGGTACAGGGGCTAGCAGGAGATACGCAGTATTTT.

This chain connects TRBV11-2 to TRBJ1-4; 8 bases line up with TRBD1. Germline CDR1 and CDR2: SGHAT and FQNNGV. V lost 0 bases and J lost 13; bases outside the gene matches: 4. The CDR3 loop spans 13 amino acids. CDR3 bases: TGTGCCAGCAGCTTAGAGCGGGACAGGCGACTGTTTTTT. It specifies CASSLERDRRLFF.

The chain combines TRBV24-1 with TRBJ1-1, with unresolved D. This CDR3 spans 13 amino acids. The ends were cut back, 4 bases at V and 2 bases at J, with 7 bases in the middle. Germline CDR1 reads KGHDR; CDR2 reads SFDVKD. CDR3 nucleotides: TGTGCCACCAGTGACGGACCTAACACTGAAGCTTTCTTT. Translated: CATSDGPNTEAFF.

The rearrangement uses TRBV6-5 and TRBJ1-1; no clear D gene. In germline, CDR1 is MNHEY, CDR2 SVGAGI. This CDR3 region has 14 residues. Trimming pared 0 bases from V and 5 bases from J, leaving 10 bases between. The CDR3, as DNA: TGTGCCAGCAGTTACTCGAAAGGGAGTACTGAAGCTTTCTTT. Residues: CASSYSKGSTEAFF.

This sequence joins TRBV7-2 and TRBJ1-4, with TRBD1 matching 7 bases. Germline V gene data show CDR1 as SGHTA and CDR2 as FQGNSA. V was clipped by 6 bases and J by 2 bases; unmatched bases: 3. The CDR3 totals 14 residues. CDR3 sequence reads: CASRQGRTNEKLFF. The CDR3 nucleotides read TGTGCCAGCAGACAGGGGAGGACTAATGAAAAACTGTTTTTT.

This chain connects TRBV5-5 to TRBJ1-6, with a weak D call TRBD1 (5 bases). The CDR3 has 16 amino acids. V gave up 0 bases and J gave up 6 bases, with 13 bases separating them. Germline assignment: CDR1 SGHKS and CDR2 YYEKEE (reference sequence). The CDR3 coding sequence is TGTGCCAGCAGCTTGGTCCCGGGACCGTCTAATTCACCCCTCCACTTT. Protein: CASSLVPGPSNSPLHF.

The rearrangement links TRBV18 to TRBJ1-1, with D unclear. Germline V CDR1 and CDR2: KGHSH, LQKENI. V lost 1 base, J lost 0 bases, and 12 bases lay in between. The CDR3 spans 16 residues. The CDR3 sequence is CASSPQVTTMNTEAFF. The CDR3 nucleotides read TGTGCCAGCTCACCACAGGTCACAACAATGAACACTGAAGCTTTCTTT.